Shown below are 7 T cell receptor beta chains from a single sample sequenced in a study of identical twins. TCRdb redid the calling of the 5' RACE reads with MiXCR, one entry per CDR3 protein. The sample yields 200,000 or so distinct CDR3 sequences, around 8% seen once. This same sample was also taken into another study, of yellow fever vaccine responses in identical twins.

Source material: memory (CD45RO+) T cells sorted from blood. Every receptor here comes from a woman younger than 30 in good health.

This clonotype has just a few counts. This CDR3 reads CASSYSGGAVDEQFF. The DNA of the CDR3 is TGTGCCAGCAGTTACTCTGGGGGAGCGGTCGATGAGCAGTTCTTC. J is TRBJ2-1 and V is TRBV6-2 or TRBV6-3; possibly TRBD1 or TRBD2 for D (5 bases each). There are 15 residues in the CDR3. Trimming shortened V by 0 bases and J by 8 bases, and 14 bases separated the two germline ends. CDR1 and CDR2 from the germline V gene are MNHEY and SVGEGT.

This clonotype appeared many times. This chain uses TRBV20-1 with TRBJ1-2; D gene unclear. Germline lookup yields CDR1 DFQATT and CDR2 SNEGSKA (reference sequence). The CDR3 contains 17 residues. V lost 5 bases to trimming and J lost 4 bases, with 26 bases between them. CDR3 loop: CSALPAGLTWGFYGYTF. CDR3 sequence (DNA): TGCAGTGCTCTCCCGGCGGGCCTAACCTGGGGATTCTATGGCTACACCTTC.

V is TRBV5-1 and J is TRBJ1-2; TRBD1 aligns across 10 bases. CDR1 SGHRS and CDR2 YFSETQ come from the germline V gene. This CDR3 contains 14 residues. Germline trimming cut 0 bases from V and 4 bases from J; bases unmatched to any gene: 0. This chain's CDR3 is CASSLGTGGYGYTF. In DNA, the CDR3 is TGCGCCAGCAGCTTGGGGACAGGGGGCTATGGCTACACCTTC.

In its sample, this clonotype was seen once. The chain employs TRBV5-4 and TRBJ2-3, with D unclear. CDR1 is SGHNT, CDR2 YYREEE, per germline (reference sequence). There are 13 residues in the CDR3. Trimming shortened V by 2 bases and J by 4 bases, and 8 bases separated the two germline ends. The CDR3 is CASSLDVPDTQYF. CDR3 sequence (DNA): TGTGCCAGCAGCTTAGATGTCCCAGATACGCAGTATTTT.

This clonotype was recorded at least ten times. CDR3 bases: TGTGCCAGCAGTTTATACGCTGAAGCTTTCTTT. Amino acids: CASSLYAEAFF. The chain employs TRBV12-3 or TRBV12-4 and TRBJ1-1; no firm D call. There are 11 residues in the CDR3. V gave up 2 bases and J gave up 6 bases, with 4 bases separating them.

The gene calls are TRBV6-2 or TRBV6-3 and TRBJ2-7; D perhaps matches TRBD2 (6 bases). V shed 2 bases and J shed 3 bases, with 17 bases lying between them. This CDR3 comprises 16 residues. Germline V gene lookup returns CDR1 MNHEY and CDR2 SVGEGT. The CDR3 sequence: CASSYPLGGGNYEQYF. CDR3 sequence (DNA): TGTGCCAGCAGTTACCCTCTCGGGGGAGGTAACTACGAGCAGTACTTC.

This clonotype was observed many times. The chain uses TRBV7-8 and TRBJ1-2, with D uncertain. V was clipped by 1 base and J by 4 bases, with 4 bases between them. The length of the CDR3 is 12 residues. The germline V gene has CDR1 SGHVS and CDR2 FQNEAQ. CDR3 bases: TGTGCCAGCAGCTTAGACGGCTATGGCTACACCTTC. Encoded protein: CASSLDGYGYTF. The complete variable domain, with remaining parts taken from reference TRBV7-8 and TRBJ1-2, reads GAGVSQSPRYKVAKRGQDVALRCDPISGHVSLFWYQQALGQGPEFLTYFQNEAQLDKSGLPSDRFFAERPEGSVSTLKIQRTQQEDSAVYLCASSLDGYGYTFGSGTRLTVV.